These T cell receptor beta chains were read from a single sample in a study of beta chain features in type 1 diabetes. Sequencing was performed with immunoSEQ multiplex PCR; in TCRdb, only in-frame clones are kept and a portion is missing. Among about 240,000 clones listed, 11% to 15% were seen once. The sample comprised naive CD4+ T cells from blood. The receptors derive from a man in his thirties or forties with type 1 diabetes. CDR3s include the opening cysteine and the closing phenylalanine or tryptophan. The D gene is left open where the match is weak. Rows may omit the clone size; those that give it use once, few, many or a size class.

>once|-|TRBJ2-2|TRBV6-5
TGTGCCAGCAGTTACTCGCGGGACTCCGGGGAGCTGTTTTTT
CASSYSRDSGELFF
>-|-|TRBJ2-3|TRBV7-2
TGTGCCAGCAGCCGAAGACAGGATACAGATACGCAGTATTTT
CASSRRQDTDTQYF
>few|TRBD1|TRBJ2-1|TRBV11-3
TGTGCCAGCAGCTTAGGGGAGACAGGGAAAGGCTTGGACAATGAGCAGTTCTTC
CASSLGETGKGLDNEQFF
>few|-|TRBJ2-1|TRBV4-2
TGTGCCAGCAGCCCCCTACTAGGTCTTTCCTACAATGAGCAGTTCTTC
CASSPLLGLSYNEQFF
>few|TRBD2|TRBJ2-7|TRBV10-3
TGTGCCATCAGTGTATCCGGGACTAACTACGAGCAGTACTTC
CAISVSGTNYEQYF
>-|TRBD1|TRBJ2-3|TRBV27
TGTGCCAGCAGTTTATTTCTCGGGACAGGGGCAGATACGCAGTATTTT
CASSLFLGTGADTQYF
>few|TRBD1|TRBJ1-6|TRBV11-3
TGTGCCAGCAGCTCAGGACAGGGGGACTACTCACCCCTCCACTTT
CASSSGQGDYSPLHF
>few|-|TRBJ2-3|TRBV7-9
TGTGCCAGCAGCCCCCAGGGCCCTGCTTCCGTGTATTTT
CASSPQGPASVYF
>-|-|TRBJ1-4|TRBV27
TGTGCCAGCAGTTTCCGCAGGGTGACTAATGAAAAACTGTTTTTT
CASSFRRVTNEKLFF
>-|TRBD1|TRBJ2-1|TRBV19
TGTGCCAGTAACGACAGGGGGAGCCACAATGAGCAGTTCTTC
CASNDRGSHNEQFF
>-|-|TRBJ2-7|TRBV5-4
TGTGCCAGCAGCAACAGGGGACTCGACGAGCAGTACTTC
CASSNRGLDEQYF
>few|TRBD2|TRBJ2-5|TRBV10-3
TGTGCCGCAAGGACTAGCGGGGAGACCCAGTACTTC
CAARTSGETQYF
>-|TRBD2|TRBJ2-5|TRBV11-2
TGTGCCAGCAGGGGCTCGGCGGGGGTCATCCAAGAGACCCAGTACTTC
CASRGSAGVIQETQYF
>-|-|TRBJ1-2|TRBV4-1
TGCGCCAGCAGCCAAGAGGGAGCGCTCGGCTACACCTTC
CASSQEGALGYTF
>-|-|TRBJ1-1|TRBV7-9
TGTGCCAGCAGCTTTGCCTCATCCAGGGCTTTCTTT
CASSFASSRAFF
>few|TRBD1|TRBJ1-1|TRBV7-2
TGTGCCAGCAGCTCGGGACAGCCGAACACTGAAGCTTTCTTT
CASSSGQPNTEAFF
>few|-|TRBJ2-1|TRBV15
TGTGCCACCAGCAGGGGAGGGGGATACAATGAGCAGTTCTTC
CATSRGGGYNEQFF
>few|-|TRBJ1-2|TRBV5-4
TGTGCCAGCAGCTTGGATTCCAGGGAAGTGGATGGCTACACCTTC
CASSLDSREVDGYTF
>few|TRBD2|TRBJ2-1|TRBV5-1
TGCGCCAGCAGCGCTCTAGCGGCCTACAATGAGCAGTTCTTC
CASSALAAYNEQFF
>few|TRBD2|TRBJ2-3|TRBV7-6
TGTGCCAGCAGCCTAAGGGCACTAGCGGGAAGACTCACAGATACGCAGTATTTT
CASSLRALAGRLTDTQYF
>few|-|TRBJ2-5|TRBV7-6
TGTGCCAGCAGCTTAGGGCCGGGTACCCAGTACTTC
CASSLGPGTQYF
>-|-|TRBJ2-5|TRBV7-2
TGTGCCAGCAGCGCATCCCGGGACACGCAAGAGACCCAGTACTTC
CASSASRDTQETQYF
>-|TRBD1|TRBJ2-4|TRBV30
TGTGCCTGGAGTGTAAAGGGACAGTTAGCCAAAAACATTCAGTACTTC
CAWSVKGQLAKNIQYF
>-|TRBD2|TRBJ2-2|TRBV18
TGTGCCAGCTCACCACCGATAGTAGCGGGAGTCACCGGGGAGCTGTTTTTT
CASSPPIVAGVTGELFF
>few|-|TRBJ1-1|TRBV5-5
TGTGCCAGCAGCTCAAATACAGGGCCTGAAGCTTTCTTT
CASSSNTGPEAFF
>few|-|TRBJ2-4|TRBV7-2
TGTGCCAGCAGCTTCGGCCGGGGGAACATTCAGTACTTC
CASSFGRGNIQYF
>few|-|TRBJ1-2|TRBV5-1
TGCGCCAGCAGCCCAGACAGCGACTATGGCTACACCTTC
CASSPDSDYGYTF
>few|TRBD2|TRBJ2-2|TRBV4-1
TGCGCCAGCAGCCAAGATCTGGGACTAGCGGGAGTCAGCGGGGAGCTGTTTTTT
CASSQDLGLAGVSGELFF
>-|TRBD1|TRBJ2-1|TRBV11-2
TGTGCCAGCAGCTTAAGATCTCCGACAGGGGGCAATGAGCAGTTCTTC
CASSLRSPTGGNEQFF
>few|-|TRBJ1-2|TRBV20-1
TGCAGTGCTGGGGAGTCGGGAGGCTACACCTTC
CSAGESGGYTF
>-|TRBD2|TRBJ2-5|TRBV29-1
TGCAGCGCGGCTAGCGGAATTTCGGTAGGGACCCAGTACTTC
CSAASGISVGTQYF
>-|TRBD1|TRBJ1-5|TRBV7-2
TGTGCCAGCAGCGACAAGGGGGCTCAGCCCCAGCATTTT
CASSDKGAQPQHF
>few|TRBD2|TRBJ2-5|TRBV30
TGTGCCTGGAGTGGATCGGGCGGGAGGGGGGAGACCCAGTACTTC
CAWSGSGGRGETQYF
>-|-|TRBJ2-1|TRBV2
TGTGCCAGCAGGTCCCTAGCCTTGGGCTTCAGTGAGCAGTTCTTC
CASRSLALGFSEQFF
>-|TRBD2|TRBJ2-3|TRBV4-2
TGTGCCAGCAGCCTAACGACTAGCGGGGGGGGCGATACGCAGTATTTT
CASSLTTSGGGDTQYF
>few|TRBD2|TRBJ2-5|TRBV10-3
TGTGCCATCAGTGGGGTCGGCAGCGGGGGCACCGGGGAGACCCAGTACTTC
CAISGVGSGGTGETQYF
>-|-|TRBJ2-1|TRBV10-3
TGTGCCATCAGTGCTGGACTACCGGTCGATGAGCAGTTCTTC
CAISAGLPVDEQFF
>few|-|TRBJ2-7|TRBV18
TGTGCCAGCTCACCAGATCGATTGCCGCCGGACGAGCAGTACTTC
CASSPDRLPPDEQYF
>few|TRBD2|TRBJ2-1|TRBV11-2
TGTGCCAGCAGCTTAACGGGACTAGCGGGAGTAGAAGAGCAGTTCTTC
CASSLTGLAGVEEQFF
>few|TRBD2|TRBJ2-7|TRBV27
TGTGCCAGCAGTTCCCCGACTAGCGGGGGCTACGAGCAGTACTTC
CASSSPTSGGYEQYF
>-|TRBD2|TRBJ2-1|TRBV19
TGTGCCAGTAGTCAGGGAGGGCCCTACAATGAGCAGTTCTTC
CASSQGGPYNEQFF
>few|-|TRBJ2-3|TRBV4-1
TGCGCCAGCAGCCAAGGTCAGGGTCTGGCAGATACGCAGTATTTT
CASSQGQGLADTQYF
>-|-|TRBJ2-5|TRBV7-9
TGTGCCAGCAGCTTAGGGGTGACAGTCGGGGAGACCCAGTACTTC
CASSLGVTVGETQYF
>-|TRBD2|TRBJ2-1|TRBV5-1
TGCGCCAGCAGCTTGAGTACTAGCGGGAACAATGAGCAGTTCTTC
CASSLSTSGNNEQFF
>few|TRBD2|TRBJ2-1|TRBV2
TGTGCCAGCAGTCAGGGCGGGAGGGGATTACACAATGAGCAGTTCTTC
CASSQGGRGLHNEQFF
>-|TRBD1|TRBJ1-1|TRBV6-5
TGTGCCAGCAGCTTACAGGGGGGGACCACTGAAGCTTTCTTT
CASSLQGGTTEAFF
>-|-|TRBJ1-2|TRBV7-8
TGTGCCAGCAGCTTAGGGGAGAACTATGGCTACACCTTC
CASSLGENYGYTF
>-|-|TRBJ1-1|TRBV19
TGTGCCAGTACCCACCCGGCAGGGCTGAACACTGAAGCTTTCTTT
CASTHPAGLNTEAFF
>-|-|TRBJ2-5|TRBV30
TGTGCCTGGAGCGCTCTGGCTAGCGATGTGAGAAAGACCCAGTACTTC
CAWSALASDVRKTQYF
>-|TRBD2|TRBJ2-5|TRBV14
TGTGCCAGCAGCCAAGGGCTAGCGGACCAAGAGACCCAGTACTTC
CASSQGLADQETQYF
>-|-|TRBJ2-2|TRBV15
TGTGCCACCAGCAGAGGGTGGGGACAAAACACCGGGGAGCTGTTTTTT
CATSRGWGQNTGELFF
>few|TRBD1|TRBJ2-7|TRBV29-1
TGCAGCGTCGGACAGGACCCCTCCTACGAGCAGTACTTC
CSVGQDPSYEQYF
>few|TRBD1|TRBJ2-7|TRBV11-2
TGTGCCAGCAGCTTAGTGACAGGGAAGGGCTACGAGCAGTACTTC
CASSLVTGKGYEQYF
>few|TRBD1|TRBJ1-2|TRBV6-5
TGTGCCAGCAGTGACTTGACAGGGGGCGGTGGCTACACCTTC
CASSDLTGGGGYTF
>-|-|TRBJ1-5|TRBV5-6
TGTGCCAGCAGCTTGGGGCAGGTCCTTGGCAATCAGCCCCAGCATTTT
CASSLGQVLGNQPQHF
>few|-|TRBJ2-4|TRBV6-5
TGTGCCAGCAGTAAACAGCAATTAGCCAAAAACATTCAGTACTTC
CASSKQQLAKNIQYF